The 13 T cell receptor beta chains listed next were all sequenced from one sample in a study of blood T cell repertoires in COVID-19. Measured with immunoSEQ multiplex PCR; TCRdb has only the in-frame clones, and not every one. The table lists fewer than 150,000 clones, more than 80% of them singletons. Material: peripheral blood. These receptors all come from a human donor in a cohort sampled during active COVID-19.

J is TRBJ2-2 and V is TRBV5-1; 10 bases are shared with TRBD1. Germline V gives CDR1 SGHRS, CDR2 YFSETQ. The CDR3 spans 18 residues. Trimming took 2 bases from V and 4 from J; bases not matched to a gene: 11. CDR3 DNA: TGCGCCAGCAGCTTTACCCCTCCCGGGACAGGGGCCACCGGGGAGCTGTTTTTT. Translation gives CASSFTPPGTGATGELFF.

The genes are TRBV13 and TRBJ2-1, with 11 bases matching TRBD2. In germline, CDR1 is PRHDT, CDR2 FYEKMQ (reference sequence). This CDR3 has 16 amino acids. The V gene end was trimmed by 4 bases and the J gene end by 8 bases; junction bases not matched to a gene: 10. The CDR3 bases are TGTGCCAGCAGCTCACCCGGACTAGCGGGTGCCTATGAGCAGTTCTTC. Encoded protein: CASSSPGLAGAYEQFF.

The chain couples TRBV23-1 to TRBJ2-1, with a weak D call TRBD2 (7 bases). TRBV23-1 is an ORF, and what it does is uncertain. V gave up 9 bases and J gave up 6 bases, with 27 bases separating them. The CDR3 contains 17 residues. DNA of the CDR3: TGCGCCAGATGGACCCCGGTGCGAGGGGGGGGGTGCAATGAGCAGTTCTTC. Encoded protein: CARWTPVRGGGCNEQFF.

The rearrangement joins TRBV7-2 to TRBJ2-1; 7 positions match TRBD2. Germline CDR1 SGHTA, CDR2 FQGNSA. The CDR3 contains 15 residues. Trimming cost V 1 base and J 7 bases; bases outside gene matches: 7. In DNA, the CDR3 is TGTGCCAGCAGCTTAGATCCTAGCGGAGGTAATGAGCAGTTCTTC. Residues: CASSLDPSGGNEQFF.

This clone appeared a few times. The chain couples TRBV28 to TRBJ1-3; D is perhaps TRBD1 (5 bases). Germline V gives CDR1 MDHEN, CDR2 SYDVKM. There are 14 residues in the CDR3. Trimming took 3 bases from V and 2 from J, leaving 8 bases between them. In DNA, the CDR3 is TGTGCCAGCAGTTTGCGGACACCTGGAAACACCATATATTTT. Translation gives CASSLRTPGNTIYF.

The V gene is TRBV19, the J gene TRBJ2-5, with TRBD2 matching 10 bases. The CDR3 sequence is 14 residues long. J was trimmed by 7 bases and V by 2 bases; bases with no gene match: 4. Per the germline V gene, CDR1 is LNHDA and CDR2 is SQIVND (reference sequence). CDR3 DNA sequence: TGTGCCAGTAGTATACAATTAGCGGGAGGGACCCAGTACTTC. Translated: CASSIQLAGGTQYF.

The chain carries TRBV7-2 and TRBJ2-5, with TRBD2 as a possible D gene (5 bases). The CDR3 consists of 13 residues. The germline V gene has CDR1 SGHTA and CDR2 FQGNSA. With 5 bases removed from V and 7 bases from J, the gap between germline ends came to 14 bases. CDR3 sequence reads: CASSRPRGLTQYF. The CDR3 bases are TGTGCCAGCAGCCGCCCCAGAGGGCTGACCCAGTACTTC. The variable domain in full, completed from reference TRBV7-2 and TRBJ2-5, reads GAGVSQSPSNKVTEKGKDVELRCDPISGHTALYWYRQSLGQGLEFLIYFQGNSAPDKSGLPSDRFSAERTGGSVSTLTIQRTQQEDSAVYLCASSRPRGLTQYFGPGTRLLVL.

On this clone itself: One end of the junction varies from germline; a read error may be responsible. This chain uses TRBV2 with TRBJ2-5; 7 bases are shared with TRBD1. The CDR3 is 13 amino acids. Germline loops: CDR1 SNHLY, CDR2 FYNNEI. The CDR3 DNA follows: TGTGCCAGCAGTCGGGACAGTCAAGGGACCCAGTACTTC. Protein sequence: CASSRDSQGTQYF. Supplemented by reference TRBV2 and TRBJ2-5, the full variable domain reads EPEVTQTPSHQVTQMGQEVILRCVPISNHLYFYWYRQILGQKVEFLVSFYNNEISEKSEIFDDQFSVERPDGSNFTLKIRSTKLEDSAMYFCASSRDSQGTQYFGPGTRLLVL.

This chain joins TRBV27 and TRBJ1-1; TRBD1 agrees at 7 bases. With 3 bases clipped from V and 6 bases from J, the junction kept 4 bases outside the gene matches. CDR1 and CDR2 (germline): MNHEY, SMNVEV (reference sequence). The CDR3 has 13 residues. Here the CDR3 reads CASSFIQGSEAFF. The DNA for the CDR3 is TGTGCCAGCAGTTTTATACAGGGGTCTGAAGCTTTCTTT.

The rearrangement links TRBV19 to TRBJ2-1; 9 bases fit TRBD2. The CDR3 runs 16 residues. Trimming removed 5 bases from V and 0 bases from J; junction bases left unmatched: 5. CDR1 is LNHDA, CDR2 SQIVND, per germline (reference sequence). The CDR3 DNA reads as TGTGCCAGTAGTCCCCTGACTAGCGGCTCCTACAATGAGCAGTTCTTC. As protein: CASSPLTSGSYNEQFF.

The rearrangement uses TRBV19 and TRBJ2-5, with D perhaps TRBD2 (6 bases). Per germline, CDR1 LNHDA and CDR2 SQIVND (reference sequence). Trimming pared 3 bases from V and 3 bases from J, leaving 8 bases between. This CDR3 comprises 13 residues. This CDR3 is CASSIWGEETQYF. Written as DNA, the CDR3 is TGTGCCAGTAGTATTTGGGGGGAAGAGACCCAGTACTTC.

The chain links TRBV6-5 to TRBJ1-1; 8 nucleotides align to TRBD1. The length of the CDR3 is 14 residues. Trimming removed 2 bases from V and 12 bases from J; junction bases left unmatched: 11. Germline V lookup: CDR1 MNHEY, CDR2 SVGAGI. The CDR3 DNA follows: TGTGCCAGCAGTTACGGTGTGGACAGGGCCAGACCTTTCTTT. This codes for CASSYGVDRARPFF.

CDR3 nucleotide sequence: TGTGCCATCAGTGAGGGGGGCAGGGGCAATTCACCCCTCCACTTT. It specifies CAISEGGRGNSPLHF. The genes are TRBV10-3 and TRBJ1-6, with D maybe TRBD1 (6 bases). The CDR3 length is 15 residues. Looked up from germline, CDR1 is ENHRY and CDR2 is SYGVKD. Trimming stripped 2 bases from V and 7 bases from J, with 12 bases between.